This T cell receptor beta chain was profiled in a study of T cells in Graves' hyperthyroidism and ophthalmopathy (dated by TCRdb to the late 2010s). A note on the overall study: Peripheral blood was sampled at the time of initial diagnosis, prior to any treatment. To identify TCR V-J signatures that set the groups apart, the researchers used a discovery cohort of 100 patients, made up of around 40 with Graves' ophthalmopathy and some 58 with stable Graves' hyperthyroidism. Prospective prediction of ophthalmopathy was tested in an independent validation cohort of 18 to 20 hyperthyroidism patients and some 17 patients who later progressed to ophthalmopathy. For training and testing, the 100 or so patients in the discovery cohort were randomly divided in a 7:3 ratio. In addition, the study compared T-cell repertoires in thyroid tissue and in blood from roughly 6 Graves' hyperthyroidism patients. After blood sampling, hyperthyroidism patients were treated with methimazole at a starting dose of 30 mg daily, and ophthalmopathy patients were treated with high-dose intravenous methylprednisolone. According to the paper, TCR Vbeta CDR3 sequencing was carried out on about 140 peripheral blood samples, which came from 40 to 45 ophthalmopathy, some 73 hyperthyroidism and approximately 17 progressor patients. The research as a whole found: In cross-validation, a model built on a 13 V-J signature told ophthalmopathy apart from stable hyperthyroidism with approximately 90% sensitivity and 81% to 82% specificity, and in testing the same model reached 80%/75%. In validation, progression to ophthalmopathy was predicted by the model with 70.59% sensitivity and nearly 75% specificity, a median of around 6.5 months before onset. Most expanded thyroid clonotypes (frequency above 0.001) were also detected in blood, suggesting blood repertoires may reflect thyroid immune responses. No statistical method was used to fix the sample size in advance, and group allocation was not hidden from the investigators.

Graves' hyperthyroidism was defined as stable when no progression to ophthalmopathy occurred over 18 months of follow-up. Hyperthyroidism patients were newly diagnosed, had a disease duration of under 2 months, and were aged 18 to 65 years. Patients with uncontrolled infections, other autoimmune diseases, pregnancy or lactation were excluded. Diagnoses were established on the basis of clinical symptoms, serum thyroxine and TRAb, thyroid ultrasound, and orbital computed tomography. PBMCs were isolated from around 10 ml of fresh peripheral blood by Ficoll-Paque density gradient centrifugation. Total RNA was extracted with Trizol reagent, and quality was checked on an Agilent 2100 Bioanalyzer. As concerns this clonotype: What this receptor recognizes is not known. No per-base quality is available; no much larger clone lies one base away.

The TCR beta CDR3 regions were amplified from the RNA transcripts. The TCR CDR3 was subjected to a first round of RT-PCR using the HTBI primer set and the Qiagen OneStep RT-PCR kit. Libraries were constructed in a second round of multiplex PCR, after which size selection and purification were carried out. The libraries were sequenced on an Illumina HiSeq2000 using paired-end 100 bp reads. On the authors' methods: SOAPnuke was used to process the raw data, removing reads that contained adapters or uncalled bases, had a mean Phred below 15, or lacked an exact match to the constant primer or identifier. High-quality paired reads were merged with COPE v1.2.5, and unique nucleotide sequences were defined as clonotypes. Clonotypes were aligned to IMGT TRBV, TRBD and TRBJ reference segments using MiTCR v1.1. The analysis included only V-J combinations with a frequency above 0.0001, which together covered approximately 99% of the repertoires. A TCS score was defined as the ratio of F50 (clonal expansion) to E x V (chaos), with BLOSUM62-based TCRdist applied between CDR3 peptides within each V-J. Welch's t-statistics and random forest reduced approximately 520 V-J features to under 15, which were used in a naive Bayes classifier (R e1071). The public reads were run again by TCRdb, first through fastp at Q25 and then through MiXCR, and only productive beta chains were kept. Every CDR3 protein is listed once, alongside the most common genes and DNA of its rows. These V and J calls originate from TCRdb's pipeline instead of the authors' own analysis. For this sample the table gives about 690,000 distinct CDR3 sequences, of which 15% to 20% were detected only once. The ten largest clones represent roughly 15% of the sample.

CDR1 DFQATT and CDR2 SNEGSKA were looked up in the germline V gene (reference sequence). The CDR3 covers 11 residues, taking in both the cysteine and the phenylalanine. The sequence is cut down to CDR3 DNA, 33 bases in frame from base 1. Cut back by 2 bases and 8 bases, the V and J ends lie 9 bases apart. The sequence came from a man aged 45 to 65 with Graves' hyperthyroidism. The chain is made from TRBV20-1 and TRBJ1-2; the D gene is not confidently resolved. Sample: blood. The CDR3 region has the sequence CSARQVSGYTF. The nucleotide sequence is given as TGCAGTGCTAGACAGGTCTCCGGCTACACCTTC.